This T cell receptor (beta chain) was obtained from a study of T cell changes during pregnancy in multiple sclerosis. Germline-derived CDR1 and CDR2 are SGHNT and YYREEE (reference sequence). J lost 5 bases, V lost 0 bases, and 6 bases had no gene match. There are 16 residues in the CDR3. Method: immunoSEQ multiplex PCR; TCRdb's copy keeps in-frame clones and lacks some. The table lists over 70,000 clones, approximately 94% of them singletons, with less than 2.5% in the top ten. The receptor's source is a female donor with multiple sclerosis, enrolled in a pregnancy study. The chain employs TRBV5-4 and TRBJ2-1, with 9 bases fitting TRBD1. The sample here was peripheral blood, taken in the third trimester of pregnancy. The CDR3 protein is CASSLDGTGYHNEQFF. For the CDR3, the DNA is TGTGCCAGCAGCTTGGACGGGACAGGGTATCACAATGAGCAGTTCTTC.